This T cell receptor beta chain was sequenced during a study of OX40 agonist ivuxolimab in advanced cancers. The V gene's germline CDR1 is SGDLS and CDR2 YYNGEE. This CDR3 region has 16 residues. The V end was cut by 0 bases, the J end by 3 bases, with 12 bases between. The data were produced by immunoSEQ multiplex PCR, yet TCRdb's version contains in-frame clones alone and is incomplete. The table lists some 82,000 clones, approximately 95% of them singletons, with about 10% in the top ten. This specimen consisted of CD4+ or CD8+ T cells sorted from blood, obtained in a trial of the OX40 agonist ivuxolimab. The TCR was taken from an adult with an advanced solid tumor such as melanoma, head and neck, liver or kidney cancer. The V call is TRBV9, the J call TRBJ2-2; no reliable D call. The CDR3 loop reads CASSVGSRGHTGELFF. CDR3 nucleotides: TGTGCCAGCAGCGTAGGGTCCCGCGGACACACCGGGGAGCTGTTTTTT.